Below, 14 T cell receptor beta chains from the same sample are listed, as sequenced in a study of blood T cell repertoires in COVID-19. The assay was immunoSEQ multiplex PCR, and TCRdb's table has in-frame clones only and misses some. The sample holds approximately 120,000 clones; approximately 68% are singletons and the top ten take over 2%. The sequenced sample consisted of peripheral blood. All receptors come from a woman in her 70s with acute or convalescent COVID-19.

The chain is built from TRBV4-3 and TRBJ2-2; D remains unclear. The CDR3 is 14 residues long. Trimming stripped 1 base from V and 1 base from J, with 4 bases between. Germline V gene data show CDR1 as LGHNA and CDR2 as YSLEER. CDR3 DNA sequence: TGCGCCAGCAGCCAAGGGCAGAACACCGGGGAGCTGTTTTTT. As protein: CASSQGQNTGELFF.

This clone showed up just a few times. The chain combines TRBV2 with TRBJ2-7, with 10 bases that match TRBD1. In germline, CDR1 is SNHLY, CDR2 FYNNEI. With V trimmed by 3 bases and J by 7 bases, 12 bases remained unmatched. The CDR3 contains 16 residues. CDR3 sequence (DNA): TGTGCCAGCAGTGACCCTCAGACAGGGGGCTCGAGGGAGCAGTACTTC. This codes for CASSDPQTGGSREQYF.

The V call is TRBV9, the J call TRBJ1-6; tentatively, D is TRBD1 (5 bases). Germline CDR1 and CDR2: SGDLS and YYNGEE. CDR3 size: 16 residues. V dropped 0 bases and J dropped 9 bases, with 16 bases sitting between them. CDR3 region: CASSVGDLGSGSPLHF. CDR3 sequence (DNA): TGTGCCAGCAGCGTAGGGGACCTGGGTAGCGGTTCACCCCTCCACTTT.

The chain carries TRBV5-1 and TRBJ1-2; D perhaps matches TRBD1 (5 bases). V shed 0 bases and J shed 2 bases, with 5 bases lying between them. Germline loops: CDR1 SGHRS, CDR2 YFSETQ. The CDR3 is 13 residues long. In DNA form, the CDR3 reads TGCGCCAGCAGCTTGGACAGGAACTATGGCTACACCTTC. This encodes CASSLDRNYGYTF. Combining the CDR3 with reference TRBV5-1 and TRBJ1-2 gives the whole variable domain KAGVTQTPRYLIKTRGQQVTLSCSPISGHRSVSWYQQTPGQGLQFLFEYFSETQRNKGNFPGRFSGRQFSNSRSEMNVSTLELGDSALYLCASSLDRNYGYTFGSGTRLTVV.

This rearrangement joins TRBV5-1 to TRBJ1-1, with D possibly matching TRBD1 (5 bases). From germline, CDR1 is SGHRS and CDR2 YFSETQ. V lost 0 bases to trimming and J lost 5 bases, with 11 bases between them. This CDR3 contains 14 residues. CDR3 loop: CASSLEAGGTEAFF. In DNA, the CDR3 is TGCGCCAGCAGCTTGGAGGCCGGGGGAACTGAAGCTTTCTTT.

The chain recombines TRBV9 with TRBJ2-3; 8 nucleotides agree with TRBD2. CDR1 SGDLS and CDR2 YYNGEE come from the germline V gene. The V segment lost 5 bases and the J segment 0 bases; nucleotides outside the gene matches: 8. The CDR3 loop spans 16 amino acids. For the CDR3, the DNA is TGTGCCAGCAGGCAAGACAGCGGGGGCAGCACAGATACGCAGTATTTT. It codes for CASRQDSGGSTDTQYF.

This rearrangement joins TRBV7-3 to TRBJ2-1; 7 positions agree with TRBD2. The CDR3 length is 19 residues. The V gene end was trimmed by 2 bases and the J gene end by 11 bases; junction bases not matched to a gene: 24. Per germline, CDR1 SGHTA and CDR2 FQGTGA. The CDR3 coding sequence is TGTGCCAGCAGCTTATTTGCCCTCCTTGGCAGGGAGGGATCTAATCAGCAGTTCTTC. Protein: CASSLFALLGREGSNQQFF.

In its sample, this clone was seen many times. This rearrangement joins TRBV9 to TRBJ2-3; 8 positions agree with TRBD2. Germline V lookup: CDR1 SGDLS, CDR2 YYNGEE. The CDR3 loop spans 17 amino acids. J was trimmed by 6 bases and V by 1 base; bases with no gene match: 13. The CDR3 region is CASSVSGGSGGGDTQYF. The CDR3 coding sequence is TGTGCCAGCAGCGTAAGCGGTGGGAGCGGGGGCGGGGATACGCAGTATTTT.

The chain recombines TRBV2 with TRBJ2-1; 10 positions agree with TRBD2. The germline V gene encodes CDR1 SNHLY and CDR2 FYNNEI. This CDR3 comprises 17 residues. V was clipped by 0 bases and J by 8 bases; unmatched bases: 10. In DNA, the CDR3 is TGTGCCAGCAGTGAAGCGCTTCAGCGGGGGGGCGTCCATGAGCAGTTCTTC. This encodes CASSEALQRGGVHEQFF.

The chain uses TRBV6-2 or TRBV6-3 and TRBJ1-5; D unresolved. Trimming removed 2 bases at V and 2 bases at J, with 10 bases between. The CDR3 totals 15 residues. Germline CDR1 is MNHEY and CDR2 is SVGEGT. As DNA, the CDR3 is TGTGCCAGCAGTTACGAAGAGGTCGGCAATCAGCCCCAGCATTTT. Translating it yields CASSYEEVGNQPQHF.

The rearrangement links TRBV3-1 (or the pseudogene TRBV3-2) to TRBJ2-1; D is unresolved. In germline, CDR1 is LGHDT, CDR2 YNNKEL (reference sequence). Trimming removed 1 base from V and 10 bases from J, with 8 bases in between. This CDR3 has 12 residues. The CDR3 spells CASSQVVQEQFF. For the CDR3, the DNA is TGTGCCAGCAGCCAAGTCGTACAGGAGCAGTTCTTC.

This chain links TRBV5-1 with TRBJ1-4; TRBD1 matches 9 bases. This CDR3 comprises 14 residues. V was pared by 1 base and J by 11 bases, with 6 bases of the junction left unmatched. The germline CDR1 and CDR2 sequences are SGHRS and YFSETQ. The CDR3 loop reads CASSLTGTGLKLFF. The CDR3 nucleotides read TGCGCCAGCAGCTTGACGGGGACAGGGCTCAAACTGTTTTTT.

The rearrangement uses TRBV12-3 or TRBV12-4 and TRBJ1-6; 7 bases agree with TRBD1. With V trimmed by 6 bases and J by 7 bases, 3 bases remained unmatched. CDR3 length: 13 residues. This CDR3 reads CASSGQDNSPLHF. DNA for the CDR3: TGTGCCAGCAGCGGACAGGACAATTCACCCCTCCACTTT.

This chain connects TRBV4-3 to TRBJ2-2; D is perhaps TRBD2 (6 bases). Germline V lookup: CDR1 LGHNA, CDR2 YSLEER. V was clipped by 0 bases and J by 0 bases, with 11 bases between them. The CDR3 contains 17 residues. DNA of the CDR3: TGCGCCAGCAGCCAAGATTCGGCGGGACCGAACACCGGGGAGCTGTTTTTT. Its translation is CASSQDSAGPNTGELFF.